The 21 T cell receptor beta chains reported below all come from one sample, sequenced in a study of blood T cells in healthy people across ages (dated by TCRdb to between 2015 and 2017). Receptor libraries were prepared by 5' RACE. Sequenced on an Illumina HiSeq 2500. A second PCR of roughly 6 to 11 cycles was performed with a sample-barcoded 5' primer and a J-beta primer mix. Using fastp at Q25 and MiXCR, TCRdb reprocessed the public reads and kept productive beta chains. For every CDR3 protein sequence, its rows merge into one entry that carries the most common genes and DNA. The sample records about 720,000 distinct CDR3 sequences, about a fifth of which are singletons. The ten largest clones capture less than 25% of the sample. The material sequenced was blood. These receptors were obtained from a man between 65 and 80 years old in good health.

As concerns this clonotype: The junction differs from germline at one of its ends, possibly a read error. V usage is TRBV4-3 and J usage is TRBJ2-5; D not resolved. This CDR3 spans 13 amino acids. CDR1 is LGHNA and CDR2 is YSLEER in the germline V gene. The CDR3 DNA reads TGCGCCACCTCCGAACTCCTCCACAATGAGCAGCTCTTC. Its protein product is CATSELLHNEQLF.

The gene calls are TRBV27 and TRBJ2-3; TRBD1 is a possible D gene (6 bases). The CDR3 extends over 14 amino acids. V was clipped by 8 bases and J by 3 bases, with 15 bases between them. Germline V CDR1 and CDR2: MNHEY, SMNVEV (reference sequence). Here the CDR3 DNA reads TGTGCCAGCCGGCTGACAGGAGCGACAGATACGCAGTATTTT. The encoded protein is CASRLTGATDTQYF.

This chain joins TRBV27 and TRBJ1-5; D may be TRBD1 (6 bases). CDR3 length: 17 amino acids. The germline V gene encodes CDR1 MNHEY and CDR2 SMNVEV (reference sequence). CDR3 in DNA: TGTGCATGCAAGGGGGGGGTGGACCTCTATAGCAATCAGCCCCAGCATTTT. Translating gives CACKGGVDLYSNQPQHF.

The chain has TRBV2 and TRBJ2-3; 9 bases fit TRBD2. Germline values: CDR1 SNHLY, CDR2 FYNNEI. This CDR3 is 16 amino acids long. The ends lost 1 base at V and 3 bases at J; junction bases unmatched: 5. This CDR3 is CASSEDISGGTDTQYF. DNA of the CDR3: TGTGCCAGCAGTGAAGATATTAGCGGGGGAACAGATACGCAGTATTTT.

About this clonotype itself: A much larger clone differs by one base, so this may be a read error. The chain joins TRBV7-9 to TRBJ2-7, with 8 nucleotides matching TRBD2. Gene TRBJ2-1 matches the end of the DNA better, so the J call may be wrong. The CDR3 is 14 amino acids. Germline CDR1 is SEHNR and CDR2 is FQNEAQ (reference sequence). For the CDR3, the DNA is TGTGCCAACAGCTTAGATGGACTAGCCCCTGAGCAGTTCTTC. Translating it yields CANSLDGLAPEQFF.

This clonotype was detected a few times. The chain couples TRBV5-1 to TRBJ2-3; 9 bases fit TRBD2. CDR1 and CDR2 from the germline V gene are SGHRS and YFSETQ. There are 16 residues in the CDR3. The ends lost 3 bases at V and 0 bases at J; junction bases unmatched: 5. DNA of the CDR3: TGCGCCAGCAGCTACCCTGGGACTAGCAGCACAGATACGCAGTATTTT. Translated, it gives CASSYPGTSSTDTQYF.

The chain combines TRBV29-1 with TRBJ2-2; weak D call: TRBD2 (5 bases). CDR1 is SQVTM, CDR2 ANQGSEA, per germline. The CDR3 loop spans 12 amino acids. The germline V and J ends were trimmed by 4 bases and 4 bases, with 7 bases remaining between them. CDR3 coding DNA: TGCAGCGTTGCCGAGGGCACCGGGGAGCTGTTTTTT. It codes for CSVAEGTGELFF.

The V call is TRBV6-2 or TRBV6-3, the J call TRBJ1-4, with TRBD1 matching over 9 bases. Trimming at V came to 0 bases and at J to 8 bases, leaving 4 bases not matched to a gene. CDR3 length: 15 residues. The germline V gene encodes CDR1 MNHEY and CDR2 SVGEGT. In DNA, the CDR3 is TGTGCCAGCAGTTACTCCGGACAGGGGAAAGAAAAACTGTTTTTT. This gives the protein CASSYSGQGKEKLFF.

The table lists this clonotype with a few counts. The chain is built from TRBV20-1 and TRBJ2-7, with D tentatively TRBD1 (5 bases). With 6 bases removed from V and 7 bases from J, the gap between germline ends came to 19 bases. The CDR3 spans 13 residues. Per germline, CDR1 DFQATT and CDR2 SNEGSKA (reference sequence). Here the CDR3 reads CSARTNPISEQYF. The CDR3 region has the DNA TGCAGTGCCCGGACAAATCCGATTTCGGAGCAGTACTTC.

This clonotype has only a few counts. The chain combines TRBV2 with TRBJ2-7; TRBD2 matches 10 bases. The closer fit of TRBJ2-1 to the DNA end suggests the J call may be wrong. Germline V CDR1 and CDR2: SNHLY, FYNNEI. The CDR3 is made up of 14 amino acids. DNA for the CDR3: TGTGCCAGCAGTGAACTAGCGGGAGTTGAAGGGCAGTTCTTC. Residues: CASSELAGVEGQFF.

This clonotype was recorded a few times. The V call is TRBV7-9, the J call TRBJ1-1; 10 nucleotides align to TRBD1. J was trimmed by 3 bases and V by 5 bases; bases with no gene match: 6. CDR3 size: 15 residues. Germline CDR1 SEHNR, CDR2 FQNEAQ (reference sequence). The CDR3 loop is CASSTKGTGDTEAFF. CDR3 nucleotide sequence: TGTGCCAGCAGCACTAAAGGGACAGGGGACACTGAAGCTTTCTTT.

This clonotype occurred a few times. V gene TRBV19 combines with J gene TRBJ1-4; weak D call: TRBD1 (6 bases). This CDR3 comprises 14 residues. CDR1 and CDR2 (germline): LNHDA, SQIVND (reference sequence). V was cut by 7 bases and J by 4 bases, with 13 bases left in between. CDR3 in DNA: TGTGCCAGTAACAACAGGGTCTTTAATGAAAAACTGTTTTTT. It specifies CASNNRVFNEKLFF.

V is TRBV12-3 or TRBV12-4 and J is TRBJ2-1; 11 nucleotides match TRBD2. The length of the CDR3 is 17 residues. V gave up 5 bases and J gave up 9 bases; unmatched junction bases: 15. The CDR3 sequence: CASSPRTSGPPYGEQFF. The CDR3 DNA is TGTGCCAGCAGTCCGAGGACTAGCGGGCCCCCCTACGGTGAGCAGTTCTTC.

This clonotype was detected ten times or more. The J gene is TRBJ2-3, the V gene TRBV3-1; TRBD2 aligns across 11 bases. There are 14 residues in the CDR3. Trimming removed 5 bases from V and 6 bases from J; junction bases left unmatched: 4. Looked up from germline, CDR1 is LGHDT and CDR2 is YNNKEL (reference sequence). CDR3 DNA: TGTGCCAGCAGCGGTAGCGGGGGGGTGGATACGCAGTATTTT. Translation gives CASSGSGGVDTQYF.

The sample holds a few counts of this clonotype. The CDR3 DNA is TGTGCCAGCAGCTCCGTCCTAGGCGGGGGGCCAGGAGATACGCAGTATTTT. As protein: CASSSVLGGGPGDTQYF. The chain couples TRBV7-2 to TRBJ2-3, with 8 bases identical to TRBD2. This CDR3 comprises 17 residues. V dropped 4 bases and J dropped 5; count of bases not matched to a gene: 14. CDR1 is SGHTA, CDR2 FQGNSA, per germline.

This chain uses TRBV9 with TRBJ2-1, with 7 bases aligning to TRBD2. The J call may be wrong; the DNA end is better matched by TRBJ2-5. The CDR3 loop spans 14 amino acids. CDR1 is SGDLS and CDR2 is YYNGEE in the germline V gene. In DNA, the CDR3 is TGTGCCAGCAGCGCCCGGACTAGTGGAGAGACCCAGTACTTC. Translation gives CASSARTSGETQYF.

Only a few counts were recorded for this clonotype. The chain joins TRBV10-1 to TRBJ2-1; D assignment may be TRBD1 or TRBD2 (5 bases each). There are 13 residues in the CDR3. The V and J ends lost 2 bases and 13 bases respectively, with 15 bases between them. CDR1 and CDR2 from the germline V gene are WNHNN and SYGVQD (reference sequence). The CDR3 sequence is CASSEDYRQIQFF. DNA of the CDR3: TGCGCCAGCAGTGAGGACTATCGACAGATACAGTTCTTC.

This clonotype was counted only a few times. The chain is built from TRBV10-3 and TRBJ2-1, with TRBD2 matching 12 bases. Germline lookup yields CDR1 ENHRY and CDR2 SYGVKD. With 4 bases clipped from V and 12 bases from J, the junction kept 7 bases outside the gene matches. The CDR3 runs to 14 residues. The DNA for the CDR3 is TGTGCCATCAGTGGACTAGCGGGAGAATCCGGGCAGTTCTTC. Translating gives CAISGLAGESGQFF.

In its sample, this clonotype was seen many times. The J gene is TRBJ2-1, the V gene TRBV5-1; D unresolved. CDR1 is SGHRS, CDR2 YFSETQ, per germline. V was shortened by 0 bases and J by 0 bases, with 7 bases between the two germline ends. This CDR3 contains 15 residues. CDR3 coding DNA: TGCGCCAGCAGCTTGGATGGTTTCTCCTACAATGAGCAGTTCTTC. Translated: CASSLDGFSYNEQFF.

This clonotype has just a few counts. The rearrangement links TRBV29-1 to TRBJ1-2; 10 positions match TRBD1. Looked up from germline, CDR1 is SQVTM and CDR2 is ANQGSEA. The CDR3 covers 17 residues. The V gene end was trimmed by 3 bases and the J gene end by 2 bases; junction bases not matched to a gene: 12. The CDR3 sequence is CSVDGGTGDKGNYGYTF. DNA for the CDR3: TGCAGCGTTGATGGCGGGACAGGGGATAAGGGCAACTATGGCTACACCTTC.

The chain joins TRBV12-3 or TRBV12-4 to TRBJ1-2; D is unresolved. CDR3 size: 14 residues. The V and J ends lost 2 bases and 4 bases respectively, with 11 bases between them. In DNA, the CDR3 is TGTGCCAGCAGTTTACGCACGATACTCTATGGCTACACCTTC. This translates into CASSLRTILYGYTF.